The 13 T cell receptor beta chains given below trace back to one sample, sequenced in a study of PD-1 blockade in classical Hodgkin lymphoma. As to time point: cycle 4 day 1 (C4D1), after more than five weeks of nivolumab. All patients relapsed after autologous stem cell transplantation, and brentuximab vedotin exposure varied. Data came from immunoSEQ multiplex PCR; TCRdb stores just in-frame clones and leaves some out. The sample lists about 85,000 clones; about nine tenths were seen once. Sequences were derived from peripheral blood mononuclear cells (PBMCs), sampled before the fourth cycle of nivolumab. These receptors came from a human donor with classical Hodgkin lymphoma.

This sequence joins TRBV4-3 and TRBJ2-1, with 8 bases identical to TRBD2. V gave up 3 bases and J gave up 8 bases; unmatched junction bases: 3. Germline CDR1 LGHNA, CDR2 YSLEER. This CDR3 is built from 13 residues. The CDR3 nucleotides are TGCGCCAGCAGCCACGGACTAGCTGATGAGCAGTTCTTC. Translation gives CASSHGLADEQFF.

The rearrangement joins TRBV25-1 to TRBJ2-3; D might be TRBD1 or TRBD2, each matching 6 bases. V lost 3 bases and J lost 6, with 19 bases in between. From germline, CDR1 is MGHDK and CDR2 SYGVNS. The CDR3 extends over 16 amino acids. The CDR3 reads CASSDPGAELVDTQYF. CDR3 nucleotide sequence: TGTGCCAGCAGTGATCCGGGGGCCGAGTTGGTCGATACGCAGTATTTT.

This clone was observed a handful of times. This chain joins TRBV4-2 and TRBJ1-3; no clear D gene. CDR3 length: 15 residues. Between the trimmed V and J ends, which lost 0 bases and 3 bases, there was a span of 9 bases. Germline V gene sequence: CDR1 LGHNA, CDR2 YNFKEQ. This CDR3 is CASSQDRNSGNTIYF. The CDR3 bases are TGTGCCAGCAGCCAAGATAGGAACAGTGGAAACACCATATATTTT.

V usage is TRBV7-2 and J usage is TRBJ2-1, with TRBD2 matching over 10 bases. CDR1 is SGHTA, CDR2 FQGNSA, per germline. The J segment lost 6 bases and the V segment lost 3 bases, leaving 5 bases of the junction unmatched. The CDR3 spans 15 residues. The CDR3 loop is CASSFQRGGTNEQFF. Written as DNA, the CDR3 is TGTGCCAGCAGCTTCCAGCGGGGGGGGACCAATGAGCAGTTCTTC.

CDR3 in DNA: TGTGCCACCAGCAAAGACCAACTAGCGGGGGGGCTCCTTGAGACCCAGTACTTC. Its translation is CATSKDQLAGGLLETQYF. V gene TRBV15 combines with J gene TRBJ2-5; 13 nucleotides match TRBD2. Per germline, CDR1 LNHNV and CDR2 YYDKDF (reference sequence). This CDR3 region has 18 residues. V lost 4 bases and J lost 5; bases outside the gene matches: 13.

This rearrangement joins TRBV19 to TRBJ2-7; D gene unclear. The germline CDR1 and CDR2 sequences are LNHDA and SQIVND (reference sequence). The CDR3 runs 14 residues. Trimming pared 8 bases from V and 0 bases from J, leaving 14 bases between. This chain's CDR3 is CASHKLLDSYEQYF. CDR3 DNA: TGTGCCAGTCATAAACTACTTGACTCCTACGAGCAGTACTTC.

CDR3 loop: CAWSVQANTEAFF. CDR3 DNA: TGTGCCTGGAGTGTCCAAGCCAACACTGAAGCTTTCTTT. This chain joins TRBV30 and TRBJ1-1; D call uncertain. The CDR3 runs 13 residues. The V gene lost 0 bases and the J gene lost 2 bases, with 7 bases spanning the gap. Germline lookup yields CDR1 GTSNPN and CDR2 SVGIG (reference sequence).

In this sample, this clone turned up once. The chain has TRBV19 and TRBJ2-1, with TRBD1 identical over 7 bases. The CDR3 spans 14 residues. V lost 7 bases to trimming and J lost 10 bases; unmatched junction nucleotides: 13. From germline, CDR1 is LNHDA and CDR2 SQIVND (reference sequence). CDR3 amino acids: CASNEGQRDWEQFF. As DNA, the CDR3 is TGTGCCAGTAATGAGGGACAGAGGGATTGGGAGCAGTTCTTC.

V usage is TRBV28 and J usage is TRBJ1-2; 10 nucleotides match TRBD1. This CDR3 region has 16 residues. V gave up 7 bases and J gave up 4 bases; unmatched junction bases: 12. Germline loops: CDR1 MDHEN, CDR2 SYDVKM. CDR3 loop: CASNPLQTGGPYGYTF. In DNA, the CDR3 is TGTGCCAGCAACCCCCTACAGACAGGGGGCCCCTATGGCTACACCTTC.

The chain carries TRBV2 and TRBJ2-7; 12 bases line up with TRBD1. After removal of 4 bases from V and 5 bases from J, the junction contained 6 bases not matched to a gene. This CDR3 is 15 amino acids long. CDR1 and CDR2 from the germline V gene are SNHLY and FYNNEI. The CDR3 bases are TGTGCCAGCAGTGTTCTGGGACAGGGGGCCCACGAGCAGTACTTC. This codes for CASSVLGQGAHEQYF.

The chain recombines TRBV10-1 with TRBJ2-7; 10 nucleotides line up with TRBD1. The CDR3 is 16 amino acids. The germline V gene encodes CDR1 WNHNN and CDR2 SYGVQD (reference sequence). Trimming took 1 base from V and 2 from J; bases not matched to a gene: 5. Here the CDR3 reads CASSEFSGQGAYEQYF. In nucleotides, the CDR3 is TGCGCCAGCAGTGAGTTTTCCGGACAGGGGGCCTACGAGCAGTACTTC.

The rearrangement joins TRBV7-9 to TRBJ2-7; no clear D. This CDR3 comprises 13 residues. Germline loops: CDR1 SEHNR, CDR2 FQNEAQ (reference sequence). Deletions cut 4 bases from V and 2 bases from J, with 9 bases between. CDR3 residues: CASSSGPTYEQYF. The CDR3 DNA sequence: TGTGCCAGCAGCTCCGGACCTACCTACGAGCAGTACTTC.

V usage is TRBV5-4 and J usage is TRBJ1-1; D not resolved. Per germline, CDR1 SGHNT and CDR2 YYREEE (reference sequence). V lost 4 bases to trimming and J lost 5 bases, with 6 bases between them. CDR3 length: 11 amino acids. DNA for the CDR3: TGTGCCAGCAGCCCCGGGACTGAAGCTTTCTTT. It codes for CASSPGTEAFF.